The rows below give T cell receptor beta chains drawn from one sample of a study of T cell repertoires in cytomegalovirus infection. These receptors have no identified antigens. One entry per CDR3 protein, called by TCRdb with MiXCR from the reads. The table includes hundreds of thousands of distinct CDR3 sequences, approximately 46% detected once. Sequenced here: cultured PBMCs, sampled from culture after CMV antigen stimulation. These TCRs come from a human donor in good health (CMV status not recorded). Some clones in this sample may be carry-over from other donors' samples. Each CDR3 is given with its conserved first and last residue. Fields, in order: V gene, J gene, D gene, clone size, CDR3 protein, CDR3 DNA. D genes are given only for firm matches. Rows give clone size only sometimes, using once, few, many, or a class for an expanded clone.

V: TRBV27; J: TRBJ1-2; D: .; size: few; CDR3: CASRLRGAGGYTF; DNA: TGTGCCAGCAGACTCCGGGGGGCGGGTGGCTACACCTTC
V: TRBV11-2; J: TRBJ2-5; D: TRBD1; size: few; CDR3: CASSRQGTQYF; DNA: TGTGCCAGCAGTAGACAGGGGACCCAGTACTTC
V: TRBV6-1; J: TRBJ2-6; D: .; size: .; CDR3: CASAWDSGANVLTF; DNA: TGTGCCAGCGCCTGGGACTCTGGGGCCAACGTCCTGACTTTC
V: TRBV5-6; J: TRBJ2-1; D: .; size: .; CDR3: CASGSLRDEQFF; DNA: TGTGCCAGCGGGAGCCTTAGGGATGAGCAGTTCTTC
V: TRBV7-2; J: TRBJ1-4; D: .; size: .; CDR3: CASSPSRLEKLFF; DNA: TGTGCCAGCAGCCCTTCCCGGCTTGAAAAACTGTTTTTT
V: TRBV7-8; J: TRBJ1-3; D: .; size: many; CDR3: CASSLASVGGNTIYF; DNA: TGTGCCAGCAGCTTAGCGTCAGTGGGTGGAAACACCATATATTTT
V: TRBV14; J: TRBJ2-1; D: TRBD2; size: .; CDR3: CASSQDWASGEQFF; DNA: TGTGCCAGCAGCCAAGATTGGGCTAGCGGTGAGCAGTTCTTC
V: TRBV4-1; J: TRBJ2-7; D: .; size: .; CDR3: CASSQRQDSPYEQYF; DNA: TGCGCCAGCAGCCAAAGACAGGACTCTCCCTACGAGCAGTACTTC
V: TRBV6-2/TRBV6-3; J: TRBJ1-6; D: TRBD1; size: .; CDR3: CASSYGRGTAYYNSPLHF; DNA: TGTGCCAGCAGTTACGGTCGCGGGACAGCTTATTATAATTCACCCCTCCACTTT
V: TRBV7-9; J: TRBJ2-1; D: .; size: few; CDR3: CASSQDRNEQFF; DNA: TGTGCCAGCAGCCAGGACCGCAATGAGCAGTTCTTC
V: TRBV12-5; J: TRBJ2-7; D: .; size: few; CDR3: CASGLVLSGLGGEYEQYF; DNA: TGTGCTAGTGGTTTGGTACTTTCTGGTTTGGGTGGGGAATACGAGCAGTACTTC
V: TRBV6-1; J: TRBJ2-3; D: TRBD2; size: once; CDR3: CASNRGGLDTQYF; DNA: TGTGCCAGCAATCGGGGGGGCCTTGATACGCAGTATTTT
V: TRBV6-2/TRBV6-3; J: TRBJ2-5; D: .; size: .; CDR3: CASNWGPGGTQYF; DNA: TGTGCCAGCAATTGGGGTCCTGGAGGGACCCAGTACTTC
V: TRBV20-1; J: TRBJ2-3; D: TRBD1; size: .; CDR3: CSAGGQITDTQYF; DNA: TGCAGTGCTGGGGGACAGATCACAGATACGCAGTATTTT
V: TRBV7-2; J: TRBJ2-3; D: TRBD2; size: many; CDR3: CASSLGYGTRDTQYF; DNA: TGTGCCAGCAGCTTGGGGTACGGGACTAGGGATACGCAGTATTTT
V: TRBV7-2; J: TRBJ2-5; D: TRBD2; size: few; CDR3: CASSSPSVGWGGIQETQYF; DNA: TGTGCCAGCAGCTCCCCTAGCGTAGGGTGGGGGGGGATCCAAGAGACCCAGTACTTC
V: TRBV2; J: TRBJ2-2; D: .; size: few; CDR3: CASRADGNTGELFF; DNA: TGTGCCAGCCGTGCGGACGGAAACACCGGGGAGCTGTTTTTT
V: TRBV7-8; J: TRBJ2-2; D: .; size: .; CDR3: CASSVDRATGELFF; DNA: TGTGCCAGCAGCGTCGATCGGGCCACCGGGGAGCTGTTTTTT
V: TRBV7-2; J: TRBJ2-2; D: TRBD2; size: few; CDR3: CASSSVAGVGTGELFF; DNA: TGTGCCAGCAGCTCAGTAGCGGGAGTGGGAACCGGGGAGCTGTTTTTT
V: TRBV2; J: TRBJ2-7; D: .; size: .; CDR3: CASRANAYEQYF; DNA: TGTGCCAGCCGAGCTAATGCCTACGAGCAGTACTTC
V: TRBV6-2/TRBV6-3; J: TRBJ2-3; D: .; size: .; CDR3: CASSYSFGRGDTQYF; DNA: TGTGCCAGCAGTTACTCGTTCGGGCGCGGGGATACGCAGTATTTT
V: TRBV6-6; J: TRBJ2-7; D: TRBD1; size: .; CDR3: CASSYRQGGYEQYF; DNA: TGTGCCAGCAGTTACCGACAGGGTGGGTACGAGCAGTACTTC
V: TRBV10-3; J: TRBJ2-1; D: .; size: .; CDR3: CAISDILRRGSYNEQFF; DNA: TGTGCCATCAGTGATATCCTTCGGCGGGGCTCCTACAATGAGCAGTTCTTC
V: TRBV4-1; J: TRBJ2-3; D: TRBD1; size: once; CDR3: CASSRGTGLFTDTQYF; DNA: TGCGCCAGCAGCCGTGGGACAGGTCTTTTTACAGATACGCAGTATTTT
V: TRBV20-1; J: TRBJ2-1; D: .; size: once; CDR3: CSARQGAHGEQFF; DNA: TGCAGTGCTAGACAGGGAGCCCACGGTGAGCAGTTCTTC
V: TRBV5-6; J: TRBJ2-7; D: TRBD1; size: many; CDR3: CASSLGDRVSYEQYF; DNA: TGTGCCAGCAGCTTGGGAGACAGGGTATCCTACGAGCAGTACTTC
V: TRBV7-2; J: TRBJ1-5; D: .; size: once; CDR3: CASSPRAGGGRGYSNQPQHF; DNA: TGTGCCAGCAGCCCGCGCGCGGGGGGGGGGCGGGGATATAGCAATCAGCCCCAGCATTTT
V: TRBV6-1; J: TRBJ2-1; D: TRBD2; size: .; CDR3: CASSERESSYNEQFF; DNA: TGTGCCAGCAGTGAGCGGGAGAGCTCCTACAATGAGCAGTTCTTC
V: TRBV7-2; J: TRBJ1-5; D: .; size: .; CDR3: CASSFWTDQPQHF; DNA: TGTGCCAGCAGCTTTTGGACGGATCAGCCCCAGCATTTT